The 8 T cell receptor beta chains below all came from one sample that was sequenced in a study of blood T cell repertoires in COVID-19. Sequencing was performed with immunoSEQ multiplex PCR; in TCRdb, only in-frame clones are kept and a portion is missing. The table lists more than 65,000 clones, around 88% of them singletons. The sample taken for sequencing was peripheral blood. These receptors originate from an elderly woman with active or convalescent COVID-19.

The CDR3 bases are TGTGCCAGCTCACCGGGCTCTTATCAGCCCCAGCATTTT. Translating gives CASSPGSYQPQHF. The chain combines TRBV18 with TRBJ1-5, with unresolved D. V lost 3 bases, J lost 5 bases, and 8 bases lay in between. The CDR3 sequence is 13 residues long. Germline lookup yields CDR1 KGHSH and CDR2 LQKENI.

CDR3 sequence: CASSQDRTGRGGYTF. CDR3 in DNA: TGTGCCAGCAGCCAAGATCGGACAGGGAGAGGCGGCTACACCTTC. V usage is TRBV3-1 (or the pseudogene TRBV3-2) and J usage is TRBJ1-2, with 8 bases lining up with TRBD1. The CDR3 totals 15 residues. From germline, CDR1 is LGHDT and CDR2 YNNKEL (reference sequence). J gave up 8 bases and V 0 bases, and 8 bases lay outside the gene matches.

The rearrangement links TRBV10-3 to TRBJ1-3, with a weak D call TRBD1 (6 bases). V dropped 6 bases and J dropped 0 bases, with 15 bases sitting between them. The CDR3 sequence is 16 residues long. CDR1 and CDR2 (germline): ENHRY, SYGVKD. The CDR3 sequence is CAIRGWTASSGNTIYF. DNA of the CDR3: TGTGCCATCAGAGGTTGGACAGCGAGCTCTGGAAACACCATATATTTT.

The V and J genes are TRBV7-2 and TRBJ2-7, with D unresolved. The CDR3 totals 13 residues. V lost 0 bases to trimming and J lost 1 base, with 4 bases between them. The germline V gene has CDR1 SGHTA and CDR2 FQGNSA. The CDR3 region is CASSLARSYEQYF. The CDR3 region has the DNA TGTGCCAGCAGCTTAGCGAGATCCTACGAGCAGTACTTC.

This chain connects TRBV9 to TRBJ2-1; D is perhaps TRBD2 (6 bases). Trimming stripped 3 bases from V and 2 bases from J, with 12 bases between. Germline loops: CDR1 SGDLS, CDR2 YYNGEE. The CDR3 runs to 15 residues. The CDR3 loop is CASSDGTGAYNEQFF. Here the CDR3 DNA reads TGTGCCAGCAGCGATGGGACGGGGGCCTACAATGAGCAGTTCTTC.

The sample holds many counts of this clone. Other nucleotide sequences from this sample produce the same CDR3. The chain employs TRBV5-4 and TRBJ1-2; D is perhaps TRBD1 (6 bases). This CDR3 spans 14 amino acids. Germline CDR1 SGHNT, CDR2 YYREEE (reference sequence). Trimming pared 0 bases from V and 4 bases from J, leaving 10 bases between. Written as DNA, the CDR3 is TGTGCCAGCAGCTTGGTCTTAGGGGGCTATGGCTACACCTTC. This encodes CASSLVLGGYGYTF.

The rearrangement uses TRBV5-5 and TRBJ2-3; the match to TRBD2 covers 13 bases. The V gene end was trimmed by 4 bases and the J gene end by 2 bases; junction bases not matched to a gene: 13. Germline V gene lookup returns CDR1 SGHKS and CDR2 YYEKEE (reference sequence). The length of the CDR3 is 19 residues. The CDR3 is CASSPGTSGMGLSTDTQYF. In DNA, the CDR3 is TGTGCCAGCAGCCCCGGGACTAGCGGGATGGGGTTATCCACAGATACGCAGTATTTT.

The chain employs TRBV12-5 and TRBJ2-1, with D perhaps matching TRBD2 (6 bases). Trimming cost V 4 bases and J 3 bases, with 13 bases left between them. CDR1 is LGHNT, CDR2 FRNRAP, per germline. The CDR3 is 15 amino acids. The CDR3 DNA is TGTGCTAGTGGTTCCCAGGTGGGGGGCTACAATGAGCAGTTCTTC. This encodes CASGSQVGGYNEQFF.